The clone carrying this TCR beta chain was seen only a few times. Its specificity is unknown. This sample is part of a study of cytomegalovirus exposure and HLA in healthy donors. The CDR3 covers 12 residues. Trimming shortened V by 4 bases and J by 4 bases, and 4 bases separated the two germline ends. The V gene's germline CDR1 is MNHEY and CDR2 SMNVEV (reference sequence). The PCR made use of 60 Vbeta and 13 Jbeta primers. Profiling relied on immunoSEQ multiplex PCR, and the TCRdb table lists in-frame clones only, not all of them. The sample consists of over 150,000 clones, roughly 84% of them appearing once. The study, taken as a whole, reports: The study put about 180 TCR beta chains on its list as cytomegalovirus-associated. Among TCR beta chains of equal frequency, HLA-associated ones were more clonally expanded in a later analysis. Later on, a genetic analysis was performed. It linked a missense variant in DCLRE1C with V- and J-gene trimming of TCR beta.

This clonotype was obtained from a boy between 2 and 10 years old in good health and CMV-seronegative. This rearrangement joins TRBV27 to TRBJ1-4; unclear D gene. The sample was PBMCs. The CDR3 DNA sequence: TGTGCCAGCAGTTCGAGTAATGAAAAACTGTTTTTT. Its protein product is CASSSSNEKLFF. Full variable domain (missing parts from reference TRBV27 and TRBJ1-4): EAQVTQNPRYLITVTGKKLTVTCSQNMNHEYMSWYRQDPGLGLRQIYYSMNVEVTDKGDVPEGYKVSRKEKRNFPLILESPSPNQTSLYFCASSSSNEKLFFGSGTQLSVL.